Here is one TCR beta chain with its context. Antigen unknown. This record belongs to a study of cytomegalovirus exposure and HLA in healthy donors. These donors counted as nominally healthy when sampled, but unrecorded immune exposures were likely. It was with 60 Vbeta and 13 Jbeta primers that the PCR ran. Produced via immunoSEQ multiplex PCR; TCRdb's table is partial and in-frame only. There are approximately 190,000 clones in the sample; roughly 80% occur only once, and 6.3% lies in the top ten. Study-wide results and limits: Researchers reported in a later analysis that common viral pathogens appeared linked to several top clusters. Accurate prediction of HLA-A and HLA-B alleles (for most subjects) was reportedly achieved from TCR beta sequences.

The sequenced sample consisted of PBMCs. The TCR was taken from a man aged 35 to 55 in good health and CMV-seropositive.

CDR3 sequence: CASSPRGTYEQYF. The CDR3 DNA follows: TGTGCCAGCAGCCCTAGGGGGACGTACGAGCAGTACTTC. The chain has TRBV7-9 and TRBJ2-7, with D possibly being TRBD1 (6 bases). The CDR3 sequence is 13 residues long. V was cut by 5 bases and J by 4 bases, with 12 bases left in between. Germline CDR1 SEHNR, CDR2 FQNEAQ (reference sequence).